These 29 T cell receptor beta chains were sequenced from one sample in a study of T cells in Graves' hyperthyroidism and ophthalmopathy (dated by TCRdb to the late 2010s). Library construction relied on multiplex PCR. Sequencing relied on an Illumina HiSeq 2000. Amplification of TCR beta CDR3 regions was carried out from RNA transcripts. A first-round RT-PCR of the TCR CDR3 used the HTBI primer set with the Qiagen OneStep RT-PCR kit. TCRdb ran its own pipeline on the public reads, namely fastp trimming at Q25 and MiXCR clone calling, and kept in-frame beta chains. One record per CDR3 amino acid sequence lists the most common genes and DNA. The table for this sample lists a few hundred thousand distinct CDR3 sequences; about 20% of them were counted only once. The ten largest account for less than 65% of the sample. Input material: blood. These receptors originate from a woman in her fifties or sixties with Graves' hyperthyroidism.

The chain uses TRBV7-8 and TRBJ2-7; a possible D gene is TRBD1 (5 bases). CDR1 is SGHVS and CDR2 is FQNEAQ in the germline V gene. CDR3 length: 16 residues. V dropped 1 base and J dropped 3 bases, with 16 bases sitting between them. This chain's CDR3 is CASSLGIREPFYEQYF. DNA for the CDR3: TGTGCCAGCAGCTTAGGGATCAGGGAACCCTTCTACGAGCAGTACTTC.

V is TRBV3-1 and J is TRBJ2-1, with 8 positions matching TRBD2. Germline V CDR1 and CDR2: LGHDT, YNNKEL (reference sequence). The CDR3 is made up of 15 amino acids. With 0 bases clipped from V and 8 bases from J, the junction kept 6 bases outside the gene matches. The CDR3 loop is CASSQDGRGLDEQFF. In DNA form, the CDR3 reads TGTGCCAGCAGCCAAGACGGGAGGGGTTTGGATGAGCAGTTCTTC.

This chain links TRBV6-5 with TRBJ2-6; D is unresolved. Germline-derived CDR1 and CDR2 are MNHEY and SVGAGI. The CDR3 sequence is 16 residues long. With 4 bases removed from V and 0 bases from J, the gap between germline ends came to 10 bases. The CDR3: CASSFGRSSGANVLTF. The CDR3, as DNA: TGTGCCAGCAGTTTCGGACGGAGCTCTGGGGCCAACGTCCTGACTTTC.

The CDR3 DNA reads as TGTGCCTGGAGCGATCGGCCTAATCAGCCCCAGCATTTT. Translating it yields CAWSDRPNQPQHF. The chain combines TRBV30 with TRBJ1-5; no clear D gene. V lost 3 bases and J lost 4, with 10 bases in between. Germline values: CDR1 GTSNPN, CDR2 SVGIG (reference sequence). This CDR3 is 13 amino acids long.

The rearrangement uses TRBV7-2 and TRBJ2-1; 8 bases are shared with TRBD2. This CDR3 region has 13 residues. V lost 10 bases to trimming and J lost 8 bases; unmatched junction nucleotides: 10. The V gene's germline CDR1 is SGHTA and CDR2 FQGNSA. CDR3 loop: CAIRGLVGHEQFF. The CDR3 DNA sequence: TGTGCCATCAGGGGACTAGTGGGGCATGAGCAGTTCTTC.

The V and J genes are TRBV27 and TRBJ1-1; 7 nucleotides match TRBD1. Germline lookup yields CDR1 MNHEY and CDR2 SMNVEV (reference sequence). There are 14 residues in the CDR3. V trimming: 3 bases; J trimming: 3 bases; junction bases outside the gene matches: 4. DNA of the CDR3: TGTGCCAGCAGTTTCAGGGGGAGGTACACTGAAGCTTTCTTT. Its protein product is CASSFRGRYTEAFF.

This clonotype was seen ten or more times. CDR3 coding DNA: TGCAGTGCAAGGAATAGCGGGAGGGCCGTCGCCTACAATGAGCAGTTCTTC. Protein sequence: CSARNSGRAVAYNEQFF. This sequence joins TRBV20-1 and TRBJ2-1, with 11 bases fitting TRBD2. The CDR3 loop spans 17 amino acids. Germline V gene lookup returns CDR1 DFQATT and CDR2 SNEGSKA (reference sequence). The V and J ends lost 6 bases and 2 bases, in that order; junction bases with no gene match: 12.

The gene calls are TRBV20-1 and TRBJ2-5; 9 positions agree with TRBD2. V lost 3 bases and J lost 4; bases outside the gene matches: 12. Germline lookup yields CDR1 DFQATT and CDR2 SNEGSKA (reference sequence). The CDR3 length is 16 residues. The CDR3 sequence: CSASPQFSAGGETQYF. The CDR3 region has the DNA TGCAGTGCTAGCCCGCAGTTTTCAGCGGGGGGAGAGACCCAGTACTTC.

V usage is TRBV15 and J usage is TRBJ1-2; TRBD1 aligns across 10 bases. Germline V gene lookup returns CDR1 LNHNV and CDR2 YYDKDF (reference sequence). J was trimmed by 4 bases and V by 5 bases; bases with no gene match: 4. The CDR3 runs to 14 residues. The CDR3 nucleotides are TGTGCCACCAGCTCCGACAGGGGGCTCTATGGCTACACCTTC. It specifies CATSSDRGLYGYTF.

This clonotype was seen ten or more times. The rearrangement links TRBV2 to TRBJ1-2; 7 bases fit TRBD1. V shed 6 bases, J shed 4 bases, and the junction held 11 bases outside the gene matches. Germline lookup yields CDR1 SNHLY and CDR2 FYNNEI. The CDR3 has 15 residues. In DNA form, the CDR3 reads TGTGCCAGCAGGGCCCGACAGGGCCTGTCCTATGGCTACACCTTC. Encoded protein: CASRARQGLSYGYTF.

V is TRBV12-5 and J is TRBJ2-3; 7 bases match TRBD2. The CDR3 has 15 amino acids. V lost 11 bases and J lost 1; bases outside the gene matches: 12. Germline values: CDR1 LGHNT, CDR2 FRNRAP. CDR3 sequence (DNA): TGTGCTTGCAGCCCCCCGGGGGGTGGCACAGATACGCAGTATTTT. This codes for CACSPPGGGTDTQYF.

The genes are TRBV6-4 and TRBJ1-2; D perhaps matches TRBD1 (5 bases). The germline V gene has CDR1 MRHNA and CDR2 SNTAGT. This CDR3 has 12 residues. V was trimmed by 11 bases and J by 3 bases, leaving 13 bases between them. CDR3 sequence: CAQRDGYYGYTF. CDR3 DNA sequence: TGTGCCCAGCGGGACGGGTACTATGGCTACACCTTC.

The rearrangement joins TRBV20-1 to TRBJ2-3; D might be TRBD1 (5 bases). Germline assignment: CDR1 DFQATT and CDR2 SNEGSKA (reference sequence). This CDR3 region has 11 residues. Between the trimmed V and J ends, which lost 6 bases and 9 bases, there was a span of 13 bases. CDR3 amino acids: CSAAPTVTQYF. For the CDR3, the DNA is TGCAGTGCGGCCCCGACAGTGACGCAGTATTTT.

This sequence joins TRBV11-1 and TRBJ2-1, with TRBD2 matching 9 bases. V dropped 5 bases and J dropped 2; count of bases not matched to a gene: 16. The CDR3 length is 19 residues. CDR1 and CDR2 from the germline V gene are SGHAT and FQDESV (reference sequence). The CDR3 region is CASSQETGTSPPTYNEQFF. The CDR3 nucleotides read TGTGCCAGCAGCCAAGAGACCGGGACTAGCCCTCCAACCTACAATGAGCAGTTCTTC.

The genes are TRBV4-2 and TRBJ2-3, with D hard to call. The CDR3 has 13 amino acids. The V gene's germline CDR1 is LGHNA and CDR2 YNFKEQ. V was trimmed by 2 bases and J by 1 base, leaving 4 bases between them. The CDR3 bases are TGTGCCAGCAGCCAACATGGCACAGATACGCAGTATTTT. Encoded protein: CASSQHGTDTQYF.

There are a few counts of this clonotype. The CDR3, as DNA: TGTGCCAGCAGCAAACAGGGAGATGAGCAGTTCTTC. This encodes CASSKQGDEQFF. The V gene is TRBV11-3, the J gene TRBJ2-1, with D perhaps matching TRBD1 (6 bases). The CDR3 loop spans 12 amino acids. Trimming shortened V by 5 bases and J by 8 bases, and 10 bases separated the two germline ends. Germline assignment: CDR1 SGHNT and CDR2 YENEEA. Complete variable domain (other parts from reference TRBV11-3 and TRBJ2-1): EAGVVQSPRYKIIEKKQPVAFWCNPISGHNTLYWYLQNLGQGPELLIRYENEEAVDDSQLPKDRFSAERLKGVDSTLKIQPAELGDSAVYLCASSKQGDEQFFGPGTRLTVL.

This clonotype came up many times. V usage is TRBV27 and J usage is TRBJ2-1; a weak D match, TRBD2 (6 bases). CDR1 MNHEY and CDR2 SMNVEV come from the germline V gene (reference sequence). This CDR3 has 12 residues. Trimming took 7 bases from V and 5 from J, leaving 9 bases between them. The chain's CDR3 is CASKEGNNEQFF. CDR3 nucleotides: TGTGCCAGCAAGGAGGGAAACAATGAGCAGTTCTTC.

This clonotype was found a few times. The chain links TRBV2 to TRBJ2-3, with 10 bases identical to TRBD2. The J segment lost 10 bases and the V segment lost 10 bases, leaving 14 bases of the junction unmatched. Germline CDR1 and CDR2: SNHLY and FYNNEI. The CDR3 runs 14 residues. CDR3 residues: CANSRPAGGDAQYF. CDR3 DNA: TGTGCCAACTCGCGGCCAGCGGGGGGGGATGCGCAGTATTTT.

The chain is built from TRBV6-9 and TRBJ2-5; 7 bases are shared with TRBD1. This CDR3 spans 16 amino acids. CDR1 and CDR2 from the germline V gene are MNHGY and SVAAGI. V was pared by 4 bases and J by 0 bases, with 8 bases of the junction left unmatched. The CDR3 reads CASSSYDREYQETQYF. In nucleotides, the CDR3 is TGTGCCAGCAGTTCCTATGACAGGGAGTACCAAGAGACCCAGTACTTC.

This clonotype has at least ten counts. The V call is TRBV7-8, the J call TRBJ2-1; either TRBD1 or TRBD2 may fit D (6 bases each). Germline V CDR1 and CDR2: SGHVS, FQNEAQ. The CDR3 has 15 amino acids. With 5 bases removed from V and 2 bases from J, the gap between germline ends came to 13 bases. The CDR3 region has the DNA TGTGCCAGCAGCCCAAGGGGGGAACCCTACAATGAGCAGTTCTTC. Translated: CASSPRGEPYNEQFF.

This chain joins TRBV6-5 and TRBJ2-2; the match to TRBD2 covers 10 bases. The CDR3 length is 18 residues. After removal of 2 bases from V and 2 bases from J, the junction contained 8 bases not matched to a gene. Germline values: CDR1 MNHEY, CDR2 SVGAGI. The CDR3 spells CASSYGLAGAINTGELFF. CDR3 sequence (DNA): TGTGCCAGCAGTTACGGGCTAGCGGGGGCCATAAACACCGGGGAGCTGTTTTTT.

In its sample, this clonotype was seen many times. V gene TRBV11-2 combines with J gene TRBJ1-1; D call uncertain. The CDR3 consists of 13 residues. V was cut by 2 bases and J by 1 base, with 5 bases left in between. The V gene's germline CDR1 is SGHAT and CDR2 FQNNGV. The CDR3 nucleotides read TGTGCCAGCAGCTTAAACCAGAACACTGAAGCTTTCTTT. It encodes CASSLNQNTEAFF.

This chain uses TRBV28 with TRBJ2-4; tentative D call: TRBD2 (7 bases). The length of the CDR3 is 16 residues. Trimming pared 3 bases from V and 7 bases from J, leaving 19 bases between. Germline V lookup: CDR1 MDHEN, CDR2 SYDVKM. The CDR3 is CASSFGGGARSNIQYF. CDR3 nucleotide sequence: TGTGCCAGCAGTTTCGGTGGGGGGGCCAGGAGTAACATTCAGTACTTC. Supplemented by reference TRBV28 and TRBJ2-4, the full variable domain reads DVKVTQSSRYLVKRTGEKVFLECVQDMDHENMFWYRQDPGLGLRLIYFSYDVKMKEKGDIPEGYSVSREKKERFSLILESASTNQTSMYLCASSFGGGARSNIQYFGAGTRLSVL.

This clonotype was seen many times. The J gene is TRBJ2-5, the V gene TRBV3-1; 7 nucleotides match TRBD2. The CDR3 spans 15 residues. The germline CDR1 and CDR2 sequences are LGHDT and YNNKEL (reference sequence). V was pared by 3 bases and J by 2 bases, with 6 bases of the junction left unmatched. CDR3 residues: CASSQGGGFQETQYF. The CDR3 DNA is TGTGCCAGCAGCCAGGGGGGGGGGTTTCAAGAGACCCAGTACTTC.

V gene TRBV11-2 combines with J gene TRBJ1-2; 8 nucleotides agree with TRBD1. After removal of 3 bases from V and 7 bases from J, the junction contained 4 bases not matched to a gene. This CDR3 comprises 13 residues. CDR1 is SGHAT and CDR2 is FQNNGV in the germline V gene. The CDR3, as DNA: TGTGCCAGCAGCTTCAGGGGGCGCGCTGGCTACACCTTC. Protein product: CASSFRGRAGYTF.

This clonotype was seen repeatedly, ten times or more. The V gene is TRBV9, the J gene TRBJ2-3; 8 bases are a match to TRBD2. V lost 0 bases, J lost 4 bases, and 10 bases stayed unmatched. CDR1 and CDR2 (germline): SGDLS, YYNGEE. The CDR3 extends over 17 amino acids. Written as DNA, the CDR3 is TGTGCCAGCAGCGTAGCTCCGGGCGGGGGGTTATCAGATACGCAGTATTTT. Protein product: CASSVAPGGGLSDTQYF.

Points on this clonotype: This sequence may be a read error, since a much larger clone differs from it by one base. The genes are TRBV18 and TRBJ2-7, with 11 nucleotides matching TRBD1. Germline assignment: CDR1 KGHSH and CDR2 LQKENI. The junction had 7 bases not matched to a gene; V was cut back by 4 bases and J by 2 bases. The CDR3 sequence is 16 residues long. The CDR3 sequence is CASSLSGTGGTYEQYF. The CDR3 nucleotides are TGTGCCAGCTCACTATCCGGGACAGGGGGAACCTACGAGCAGTACTTC.

This clonotype has a handful of counts. The chain carries TRBV7-8 and TRBJ1-1, with D perhaps TRBD1 (5 bases). CDR3 length: 14 residues. CDR1 and CDR2 (germline): SGHVS, FQNEAQ. With 5 bases removed from V and 4 bases from J, the gap between germline ends came to 14 bases. The CDR3 reads CASSPEGYPTEAFF. DNA of the CDR3: TGTGCCAGCAGCCCAGAGGGGTACCCCACTGAAGCTTTCTTT.

There are a few counts of this clonotype. This chain connects TRBV27 to TRBJ2-2, with a weak D call TRBD2 (6 bases). This CDR3 region has 15 residues. Germline assignment: CDR1 MNHEY and CDR2 SMNVEV (reference sequence). V shed 5 bases and J shed 5 bases, with 15 bases lying between them. The CDR3 coding sequence is TGTGCCAGCAGTGGCGGGACGCCTCGGACCGGGGAGCTGTTTTTT. Translating gives CASSGGTPRTGELFF.